This TCR beta chain is drawn from a study of cytomegalovirus exposure and HLA in healthy donors. Study-level findings and limits: Later on, analysis showed that most CMV-associated TCR beta chains appeared to be HLA-restricted. What a later analysis reportedly showed was that an Asian-associated ancestry cluster had fewer N-insertions than the approximately 720-donor mean. Association of a missense DCLRE1C variant with TCR beta V- and J-gene trimming was reported in a later analysis.

With regard to this clone: Its antigen is not known.

The PCR contained 60 Vbeta and 13 Jbeta primers. TCRdb's table, derived via immunoSEQ multiplex PCR, lists solely in-frame clones and lacks some. The sample lists 150,000 to 200,000 clones; around 84% were seen once. CDR1 is MDHEN, CDR2 SYDVKM, per germline. CDR3 length: 12 amino acids. Trimming removed 10 bases at V and 5 bases at J, with 14 bases between. At the time of sampling, donors were nominally healthy, though unrecorded immune exposures were likely. The source is a young man in good health and CMV-seronegative. The sample comprised PBMCs. The genes are TRBV28 and TRBJ1-2; no reliable D call. CDR3 DNA sequence: TGTGCCACCGCGAGGGCAGCTTATGGCTACACCTTC. This codes for CATARAAYGYTF.